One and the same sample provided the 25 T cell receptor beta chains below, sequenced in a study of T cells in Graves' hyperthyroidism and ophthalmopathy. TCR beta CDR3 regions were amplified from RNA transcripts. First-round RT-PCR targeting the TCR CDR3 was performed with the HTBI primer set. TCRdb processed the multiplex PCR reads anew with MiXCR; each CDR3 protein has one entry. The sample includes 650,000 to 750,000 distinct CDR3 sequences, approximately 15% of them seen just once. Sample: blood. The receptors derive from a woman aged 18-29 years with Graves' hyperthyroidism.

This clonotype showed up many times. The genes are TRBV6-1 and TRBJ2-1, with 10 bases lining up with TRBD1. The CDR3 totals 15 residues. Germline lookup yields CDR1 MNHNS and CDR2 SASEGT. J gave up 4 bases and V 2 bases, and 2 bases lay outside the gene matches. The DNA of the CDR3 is TGTGCCAGCAGTGAATGGACAGGGGGATACAATGAGCAGTTCTTC. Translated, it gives CASSEWTGGYNEQFF.

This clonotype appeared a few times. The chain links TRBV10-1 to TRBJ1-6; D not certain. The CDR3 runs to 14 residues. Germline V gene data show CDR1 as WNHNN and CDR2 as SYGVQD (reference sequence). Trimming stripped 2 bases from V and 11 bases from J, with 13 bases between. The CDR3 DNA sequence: TGCGCCAGCAGTGAGGGGTATAGGACGGCACCCCTCCACTTT. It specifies CASSEGYRTAPLHF.

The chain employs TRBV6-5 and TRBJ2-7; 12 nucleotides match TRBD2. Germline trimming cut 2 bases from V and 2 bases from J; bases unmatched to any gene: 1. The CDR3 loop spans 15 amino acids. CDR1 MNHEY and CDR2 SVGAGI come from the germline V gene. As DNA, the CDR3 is TGTGCCAGCAGTTACGGGACTAGCGGGCCCTACGAGCAGTACTTC. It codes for CASSYGTSGPYEQYF.

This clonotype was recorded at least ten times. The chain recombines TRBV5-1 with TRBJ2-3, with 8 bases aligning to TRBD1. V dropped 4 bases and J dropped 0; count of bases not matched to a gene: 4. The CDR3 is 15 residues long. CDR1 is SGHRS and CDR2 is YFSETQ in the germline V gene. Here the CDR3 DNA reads TGCGCCAGCAGCAGGGGGGACAGGAGCACAGATACGCAGTATTTT. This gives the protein CASSRGDRSTDTQYF.

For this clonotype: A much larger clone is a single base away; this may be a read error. CDR3 DNA sequence: TGTGCCAGCAGTGTGTCTAGTGGGGAGACCCAGTACTTC. It yields the protein CASSVSSGETQYF. The chain joins TRBV2 to TRBJ2-5; D is unclear. Germline CDR1 and CDR2: SNHLY and FYNNEI. With 4 bases removed from V and 5 bases from J, the gap between germline ends came to 11 bases. This CDR3 spans 13 amino acids.

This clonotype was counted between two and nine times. The CDR3 bases are TGTGCCAGCAGTTACTCGGTGGGACCCATATTATCTAGCACAGATACGCAGTATTTT. It encodes CASSYSVGPILSSTDTQYF. The chain recombines TRBV6-5 with TRBJ2-3, with D perhaps TRBD1 or TRBD2 (5 bases each). V lost 0 bases and J lost 0, with 19 bases in between. The CDR3 has 19 amino acids. CDR1 and CDR2 (germline): MNHEY, SVGAGI.

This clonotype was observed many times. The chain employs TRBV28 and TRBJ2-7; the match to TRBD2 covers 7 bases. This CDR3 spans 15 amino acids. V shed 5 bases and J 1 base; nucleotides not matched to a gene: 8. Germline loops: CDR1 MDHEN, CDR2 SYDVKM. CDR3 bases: TGTGCCAGCAGTGGGGGTCTAGCGGAATCCTACGAGCAGTACTTC. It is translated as CASSGGLAESYEQYF.

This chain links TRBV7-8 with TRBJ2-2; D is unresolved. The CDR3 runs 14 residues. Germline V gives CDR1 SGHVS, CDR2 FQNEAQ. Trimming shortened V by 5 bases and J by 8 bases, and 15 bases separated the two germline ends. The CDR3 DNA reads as TGTGCCAGCAGCCTTCGATCGAACGCTGGGGAGCTGTTTTTT. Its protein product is CASSLRSNAGELFF.

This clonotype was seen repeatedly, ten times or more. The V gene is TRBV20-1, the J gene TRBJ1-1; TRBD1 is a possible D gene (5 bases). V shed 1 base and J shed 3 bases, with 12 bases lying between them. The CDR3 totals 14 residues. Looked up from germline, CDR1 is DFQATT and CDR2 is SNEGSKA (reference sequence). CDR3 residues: CSARGPTGDTEAFF. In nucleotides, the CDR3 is TGCAGTGCTAGAGGCCCCACAGGAGACACTGAAGCTTTCTTT.

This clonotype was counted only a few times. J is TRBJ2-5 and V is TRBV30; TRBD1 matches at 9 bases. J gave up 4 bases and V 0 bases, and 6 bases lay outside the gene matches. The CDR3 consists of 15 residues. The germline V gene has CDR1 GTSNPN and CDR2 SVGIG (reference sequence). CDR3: CAWSVLQGARETQYF. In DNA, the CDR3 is TGTGCCTGGAGTGTATTACAGGGGGCCCGAGAGACCCAGTACTTC.

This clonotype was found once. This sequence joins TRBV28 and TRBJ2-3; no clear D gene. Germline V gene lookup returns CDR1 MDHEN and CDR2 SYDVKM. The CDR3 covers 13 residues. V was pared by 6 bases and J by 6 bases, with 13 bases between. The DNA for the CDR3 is TGTGCCAGCAGCTTTCTGTACTCGGATACGCAGTATTTT. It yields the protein CASSFLYSDTQYF.

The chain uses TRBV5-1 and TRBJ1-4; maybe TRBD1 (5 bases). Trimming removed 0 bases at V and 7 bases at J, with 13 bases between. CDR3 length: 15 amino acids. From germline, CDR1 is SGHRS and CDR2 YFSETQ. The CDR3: CASSLAGGTGEKLFF. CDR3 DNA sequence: TGCGCCAGCAGCTTGGCCGGGGGTACGGGTGAAAAACTGTTTTTT.

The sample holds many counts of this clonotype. The CDR3 is CASNQETLTPYNEQFF. The CDR3 DNA sequence: TGTGCCAGCAATCAAGAAACACTCACCCCCTACAATGAGCAGTTCTTC. J is TRBJ2-1 and V is TRBV28; D unresolved. The CDR3 has 16 residues. V was pared by 7 bases and J by 2 bases, with 18 bases between. Germline V gene data show CDR1 as MDHEN and CDR2 as SYDVKM.

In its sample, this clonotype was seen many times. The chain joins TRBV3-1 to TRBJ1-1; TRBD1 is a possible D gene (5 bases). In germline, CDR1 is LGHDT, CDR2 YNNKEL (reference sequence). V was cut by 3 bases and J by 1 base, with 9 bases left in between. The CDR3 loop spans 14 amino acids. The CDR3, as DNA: TGTGCCAGCAGCCATGTGGGGGGGAACACTGAAGCTTTCTTT. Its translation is CASSHVGGNTEAFF. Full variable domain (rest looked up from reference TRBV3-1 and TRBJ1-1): DTAVSQTPKYLVTQMGNDKSIKCEQNLGHDTMYWYKQDSKKFLKIMFSYNNKELIINETVPNRFSPKSPDKAHLNLHINSLELGDSAVYFCASSHVGGNTEAFFGQGTRLTVV.

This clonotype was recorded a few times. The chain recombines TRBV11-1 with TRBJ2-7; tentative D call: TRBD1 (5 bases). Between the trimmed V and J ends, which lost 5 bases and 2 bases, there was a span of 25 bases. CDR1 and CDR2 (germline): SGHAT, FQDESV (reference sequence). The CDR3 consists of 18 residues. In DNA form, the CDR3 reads TGTGCCAGCAGCGACTTCAGGTACGGTCAGGGCGACGCCTACGAGCAGTACTTC. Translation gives CASSDFRYGQGDAYEQYF.

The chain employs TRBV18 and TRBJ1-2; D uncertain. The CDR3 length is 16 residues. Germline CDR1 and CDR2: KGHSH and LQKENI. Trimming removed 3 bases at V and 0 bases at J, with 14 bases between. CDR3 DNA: TGTGCCAGCTCACCCCGGCAGGAGAGTCCTAACTATGGCTACACCTTC. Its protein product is CASSPRQESPNYGYTF.

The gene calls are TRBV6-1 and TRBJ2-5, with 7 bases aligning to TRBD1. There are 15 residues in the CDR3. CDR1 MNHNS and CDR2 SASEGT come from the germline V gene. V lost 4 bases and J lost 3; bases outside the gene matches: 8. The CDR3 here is CASSGGQPGEETQYF. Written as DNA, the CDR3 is TGTGCCAGCAGTGGGGGACAGCCGGGCGAAGAGACCCAGTACTTC.

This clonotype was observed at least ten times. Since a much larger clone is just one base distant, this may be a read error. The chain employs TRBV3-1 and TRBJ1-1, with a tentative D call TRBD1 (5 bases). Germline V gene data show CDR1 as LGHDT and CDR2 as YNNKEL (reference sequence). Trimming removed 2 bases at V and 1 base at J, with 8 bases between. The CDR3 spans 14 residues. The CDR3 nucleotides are TGTGCCAGCAGCCAATTGGGGGGGAACACTGAAGCTTTCTTT. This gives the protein CASSQLGGNTEAFF.

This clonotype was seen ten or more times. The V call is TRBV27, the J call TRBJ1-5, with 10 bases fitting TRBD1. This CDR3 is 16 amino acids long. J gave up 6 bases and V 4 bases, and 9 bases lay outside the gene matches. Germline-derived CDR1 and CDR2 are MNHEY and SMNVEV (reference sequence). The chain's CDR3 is CASSSGTGAEGQPQHF. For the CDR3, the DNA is TGTGCCAGCAGTTCCGGGACAGGGGCGGAGGGTCAGCCCCAGCATTTT.

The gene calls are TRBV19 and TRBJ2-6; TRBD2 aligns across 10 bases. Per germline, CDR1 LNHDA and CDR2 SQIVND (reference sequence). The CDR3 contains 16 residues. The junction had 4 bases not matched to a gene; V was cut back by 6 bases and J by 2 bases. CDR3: CASRSSGSPGANVLTF. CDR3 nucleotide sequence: TGTGCCAGTAGGTCTAGCGGGAGTCCTGGGGCCAACGTCCTGACTTTC.

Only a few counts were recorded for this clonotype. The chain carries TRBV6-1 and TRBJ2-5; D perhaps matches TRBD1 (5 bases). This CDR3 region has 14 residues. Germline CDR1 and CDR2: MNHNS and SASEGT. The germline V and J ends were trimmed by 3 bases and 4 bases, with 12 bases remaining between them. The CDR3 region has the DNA TGTGCCAGCAGTGATGCAGGGATGGGAGAGACCCAGTACTTC. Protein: CASSDAGMGETQYF.

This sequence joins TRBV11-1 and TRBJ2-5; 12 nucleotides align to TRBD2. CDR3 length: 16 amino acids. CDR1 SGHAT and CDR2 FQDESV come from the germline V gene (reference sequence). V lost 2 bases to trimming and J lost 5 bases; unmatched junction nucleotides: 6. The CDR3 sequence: CASSLLTSGSYETQYF. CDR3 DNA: TGTGCCAGCAGCTTATTGACTAGCGGGAGTTACGAGACCCAGTACTTC.

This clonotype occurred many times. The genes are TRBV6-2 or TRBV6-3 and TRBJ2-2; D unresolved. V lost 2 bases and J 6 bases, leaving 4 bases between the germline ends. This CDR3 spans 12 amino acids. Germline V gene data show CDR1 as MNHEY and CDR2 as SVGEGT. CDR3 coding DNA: TGTGCCAGCAGTTACAAGGCCGGGGAGCTGTTTTTT. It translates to CASSYKAGELFF.

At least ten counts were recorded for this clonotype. This CDR3 is CATSDPGAREDTQYF. In nucleotides, the CDR3 is TGTGCCACCAGTGACCCGGGGGCTCGGGAAGATACGCAGTATTTT. This rearrangement joins TRBV24-1 to TRBJ2-3; tentatively, D is TRBD1 or TRBD2 (6 bases each). V lost 4 bases and J 5 bases, leaving 15 bases between the germline ends. Per germline, CDR1 KGHDR and CDR2 SFDVKD. CDR3 size: 15 residues.

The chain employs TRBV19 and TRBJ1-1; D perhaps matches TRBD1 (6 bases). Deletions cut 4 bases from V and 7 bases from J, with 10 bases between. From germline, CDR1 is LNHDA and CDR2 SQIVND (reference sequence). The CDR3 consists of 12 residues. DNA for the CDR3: TGTGCCAGTAGTAGAGGACAGCTTGAAGCTTTCTTT. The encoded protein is CASSRGQLEAFF.